This T cell receptor (beta chain) was found in a study of blood T cells in healthy people across ages. Study observations and caveats: A roughly linear age-dependent decrease characterized TCR beta diversity per million T cells. Without sorted subsets, naive and antigen-experienced compartments could not be conclusively compared.

The V and J ends lost 4 bases and 4 bases respectively, with 12 bases between them. The length of the CDR3 is 14 residues. CDR1 is SGHRS and CDR2 is YFSETQ in the germline V gene. Alongside a J-beta primer mix, a sample-barcoded 5' primer served in a second PCR lasting about 7 to 12 cycles. Each CDR3 protein is one row after TCRdb ran MiXCR on the 5' RACE reads. This repertoire shows about 1.6 million distinct CDR3 sequences, almost 35% found once; its top ten account for about 11%. Peripheral blood samples of roughly 9.9 milliliters were drawn from each donor. Concerning this clonotype: Its antigen remains unknown.

V is TRBV5-1 and J is TRBJ1-3; D not resolved. This TCR was recovered from a woman in her 30s in good health. The sequenced sample consisted of blood. CDR3 DNA sequence: TGCGCCAGCAGCCCACGCGGGTTCGGAAACACCATATATTTT. This codes for CASSPRGFGNTIYF. The entire variable domain, with the rest obtained from reference TRBV5-1 and TRBJ1-3, is as follows: KAGVTQTPRYLIKTRGQQVTLSCSPISGHRSVSWYQQTPGQGLQFLFEYFSETQRNKGNFPGRFSGRQFSNSRSEMNVSTLELGDSALYLCASSPRGFGNTIYFGEGSWLTVV.